Presented here are 31 T cell receptor beta chains from one specimen sequenced in a study of PD-L1 blockade in urothelial cancer. Libraries were prepared by immunoSEQ multiplex PCR; TCRdb keeps only in-frame clonotypes and omits some of them. The sample shows some 74,000 clones, 85% of them seen only once. Time point of the sample: pretreatment peripheral blood. This specimen consisted of PBMCs, obtained around atezolizumab (anti-PD-L1) treatment. The receptors were gathered from a man between 35 and 55 years old with urothelial cancer.

This clone was seen only a few times. V and J are TRBV9 and TRBJ2-3; 9 bases align to TRBD2. Trimming at V came to 0 bases and at J to 6 bases, leaving 8 bases not matched to a gene. This CDR3 has 16 amino acids. Germline values: CDR1 SGDLS, CDR2 YYNGEE. CDR3 residues: CASSVGPLAGFDTQYF. As DNA, the CDR3 is TGTGCCAGCAGCGTAGGCCCGCTAGCGGGATTTGATACGCAGTATTTT.

This chain joins TRBV7-9 and TRBJ2-7, with 8 bases aligning to TRBD2. Looked up from germline, CDR1 is SEHNR and CDR2 is FQNEAQ (reference sequence). V trimming: 0 bases; J trimming: 4 bases; junction bases outside the gene matches: 14. This CDR3 has 18 residues. CDR3 DNA sequence: TGTGCCAGCAGCTTAGCGTCGGGGGCGGGAGGCCTCCATTACGAGCAGTACTTC. As protein: CASSLASGAGGLHYEQYF.

V gene TRBV30 combines with J gene TRBJ1-2; tentatively, D is TRBD1 (5 bases). Germline V gene sequence: CDR1 GTSNPN, CDR2 SVGIG (reference sequence). Trimming removed 5 bases from V and 1 base from J, with 17 bases in between. CDR3 size: 15 residues. The CDR3 DNA reads as TGTGCCTGGTGGGGGTCGGGACTACTTAACTATGGCTACACCTTC. It specifies CAWWGSGLLNYGYTF.

The chain has TRBV28 and TRBJ2-3; the match to TRBD1 covers 12 bases. The ends lost 6 bases at V and 4 bases at J; junction bases unmatched: 8. Germline V gene lookup returns CDR1 MDHEN and CDR2 SYDVKM. CDR3 length: 16 amino acids. The CDR3 loop is CASSRWGTGGPDTQYF. The CDR3 DNA reads TGTGCCAGCAGCAGGTGGGGGACAGGGGGCCCAGATACGCAGTATTTT. Full variable domain (rest looked up from reference TRBV28 and TRBJ2-3): DVKVTQSSRYLVKRTGEKVFLECVQDMDHENMFWYRQDPGLGLRLIYFSYDVKMKEKGDIPEGYSVSREKKERFSLILESASTNQTSMYLCASSRWGTGGPDTQYFGPGTRLTVL.

This chain uses TRBV7-9 with TRBJ1-2, with 11 bases fitting TRBD1. The CDR3 is 16 amino acids. Trimming removed 8 bases from V and 7 bases from J; junction bases left unmatched: 15. CDR1 and CDR2 from the germline V gene are SEHNR and FQNEAQ (reference sequence). The CDR3 loop is CASGIWTGGAIGGYTF. DNA of the CDR3: TGTGCCAGCGGGATTTGGACAGGGGGCGCGATAGGTGGCTACACCTTC.

This chain uses TRBV4-3 with TRBJ2-1; no clear D. CDR1 is LGHNA and CDR2 is YSLEER in the germline V gene. Trimming pared 6 bases from V and 6 bases from J, leaving 15 bases between. The CDR3 length is 14 residues. The CDR3 loop reads CASSAITFSNEQFF. The CDR3 bases are TGCGCCAGCAGTGCCATTACTTTTTCCAATGAGCAGTTCTTC.

The chain has TRBV2 and TRBJ2-3; 10 nucleotides agree with TRBD2. There are 14 residues in the CDR3. J lost 5 bases, V lost 6 bases, and 5 bases had no gene match. The germline V gene encodes CDR1 SNHLY and CDR2 FYNNEI. The CDR3 spells CASRASGSGDTQYF. The CDR3 DNA sequence: TGTGCCAGCAGAGCTAGCGGGAGTGGAGATACGCAGTATTTT.

The chain links TRBV27 to TRBJ1-5, with D maybe TRBD1 (6 bases). The V end was cut by 3 bases, the J end by 6 bases, with 18 bases between. Germline CDR1 and CDR2: MNHEY and SMNVEV (reference sequence). The CDR3 consists of 16 residues. CDR3 in amino acids: CASSLRAQGQSQPQHF. The CDR3 DNA follows: TGTGCCAGCAGTTTGAGGGCCCAGGGGCAAAGTCAGCCCCAGCATTTT.

The chain uses TRBV9 and TRBJ2-1; 8 nucleotides agree with TRBD2. Trimming took 1 base from V and 7 from J; bases not matched to a gene: 7. The CDR3 has 15 residues. Germline CDR1 reads SGDLS; CDR2 reads YYNGEE. CDR3 nucleotide sequence: TGTGCCAGCAGCGTAAGGGATAGCGGGAATAATGAGCAGTTCTTC. Translation: CASSVRDSGNNEQFF.

CDR3: CASSPAGLAGGTNEKLFF. CDR3 nucleotides: TGTGCCAGCTCTCCGGCTGGACTAGCGGGAGGAACTAATGAAAAACTGTTTTTT. V and J are TRBV18 and TRBJ1-4; D not resolved. The V end lost 6 bases, the J end lost 1 base, and 21 bases lay between the germline ends. There are 18 residues in the CDR3. Per germline, CDR1 KGHSH and CDR2 LQKENI.

V gene TRBV28 combines with J gene TRBJ2-1; tentative D call: TRBD1 (5 bases). V was trimmed by 2 bases and J by 6 bases, leaving 11 bases between them. This CDR3 comprises 14 residues. Germline assignment: CDR1 MDHEN and CDR2 SYDVKM. DNA of the CDR3: TGTGCCAGCAGTTTAGGGCAGGACATCAATGAGCAGTTCTTC. Its translation: CASSLGQDINEQFF.

The chain is built from TRBV4-1 and TRBJ2-2, with 7 bases that match TRBD1. Germline values: CDR1 MGHRA, CDR2 YSYEKL. CDR3 length: 16 residues. V lost 1 base to trimming and J lost 2 bases; unmatched junction nucleotides: 4. Written as DNA, the CDR3 is TGCGCCAGCAGCCAAGGACAGGGAAAAAACACCGGGGAGCTGTTTTTT. Protein: CASSQGQGKNTGELFF.

This clone was picked up a small number of times. This chain links TRBV28 with TRBJ1-1, with D perhaps matching TRBD1 (6 bases). This CDR3 spans 14 amino acids. CDR1 is MDHEN, CDR2 SYDVKM, per germline. V dropped 5 bases and J dropped 11 bases, with 21 bases sitting between them. In DNA form, the CDR3 reads TGTGCCAGCAGTCAATCATCGACCGGGACAAGGGCTTTCTTT. Translating gives CASSQSSTGTRAFF.

This chain joins TRBV5-6 and TRBJ1-1; 8 nucleotides align to TRBD1. V shed 4 bases and J 0 bases; nucleotides not matched to a gene: 11. The CDR3 extends over 17 amino acids. Germline V gives CDR1 SGHDT, CDR2 YYEEEE. CDR3 sequence reads: CASSLGQGLILNTEAFF. For the CDR3, the DNA is TGTGCCAGCAGCCTCGGACAGGGATTAATCTTGAACACTGAAGCTTTCTTT.

Written as DNA, the CDR3 is TGTGCCAGCAGTCGGGACTTGACCTACGAGCAGTACTTC. This gives the protein CASSRDLTYEQYF. This chain connects TRBV28 to TRBJ2-7; D might be TRBD2 (6 bases). CDR3 length: 13 residues. V shed 5 bases and J shed 2 bases, with 10 bases lying between them. The germline V gene has CDR1 MDHEN and CDR2 SYDVKM.

The chain carries TRBV6-5 and TRBJ2-7, with D uncertain. The V gene's germline CDR1 is MNHEY and CDR2 SVGAGI. There are 15 residues in the CDR3. The V and J ends lost 4 bases and 3 bases respectively, with 16 bases between them. The CDR3 region is CASSSPERPIYEQYF. Written as DNA, the CDR3 is TGTGCCAGCAGTTCTCCGGAGAGGCCCATCTACGAGCAGTACTTC.

The rearrangement uses TRBV14 and TRBJ2-7, with D perhaps TRBD2 (7 bases). V lost 4 bases to trimming and J lost 7 bases, with 17 bases between them. Germline CDR1 is SGHDN and CDR2 is FVKESK. The CDR3 is 14 amino acids. CDR3 region: CASSRRGAGGEQYF. DNA for the CDR3: TGTGCCAGCAGCCGACGGGGGGCCGGGGGGGAGCAGTACTTC.

The rearrangement links TRBV30 to TRBJ1-6; 10 positions match TRBD1. The CDR3 contains 13 residues. V lost 5 bases and J lost 10; bases outside the gene matches: 5. Germline V lookup: CDR1 GTSNPN, CDR2 SVGIG (reference sequence). CDR3 DNA sequence: TGTGCCTGGGGGACAGGGGTCAAATCACCCCTCCACTTT. Its protein product is CAWGTGVKSPLHF.

The rearrangement joins TRBV28 to TRBJ1-5, with 8 bases lining up with TRBD1. V shed 6 bases, J shed 6 bases, and the junction held 7 bases outside the gene matches. The CDR3 has 14 amino acids. Germline CDR1 reads MDHEN; CDR2 reads SYDVKM. The CDR3 DNA follows: TGTGCCAGCAGCTCCGGGACAGGTCGTCAGCCCCAGCATTTT. It encodes CASSSGTGRQPQHF.

This clone was seen once. The chain couples TRBV12-5 to TRBJ1-2; D remains unclear. The germline V and J ends were trimmed by 7 bases and 4 bases, with 16 bases remaining between them. The CDR3 has 14 residues. Looked up from germline, CDR1 is LGHNT and CDR2 is FRNRAP. CDR3 amino acids: CASAASELSYGYTF. CDR3 sequence (DNA): TGTGCTAGTGCCGCGAGCGAACTGTCCTATGGCTACACCTTC.

For the CDR3, the DNA is TGTGCCAGCCACCAGAGCAGCGGCTCCTACAATGAGCAGTTCTTC. It encodes CASHQSSGSYNEQFF. V is TRBV6-5 and J is TRBJ2-1; D is perhaps TRBD2 (5 bases). Germline CDR1 is MNHEY and CDR2 is SVGAGI. The CDR3 spans 15 residues. V was pared by 8 bases and J by 0 bases, with 14 bases between.

The CDR3 protein is CASSLETSGSSTDTQYF. In DNA form, the CDR3 reads TGCGCCAGCAGCTTGGAAACTAGCGGGTCTAGCACAGATACGCAGTATTTT. V usage is TRBV5-1 and J usage is TRBJ2-3; 9 nucleotides line up with TRBD2. J gave up 0 bases and V 0 bases, and 5 bases lay outside the gene matches. This CDR3 is built from 17 residues. Germline V lookup: CDR1 SGHRS, CDR2 YFSETQ.

The rearrangement uses TRBV5-6 and TRBJ2-1; 9 bases fit TRBD1. Per germline, CDR1 SGHDT and CDR2 YYEEEE. The CDR3 length is 15 residues. The trim removed 1 base at V and 7 bases at J, leaving 6 bases unmatched. The CDR3 loop is CASSLTGGLENEQFF. CDR3 in DNA: TGTGCCAGCAGCTTGACAGGGGGCTTAGAGAATGAGCAGTTCTTC.

This clone has a single count. This chain links TRBV30 with TRBJ2-3; 7 nucleotides align to TRBD1. J gave up 9 bases and V 0 bases, and 6 bases lay outside the gene matches. The CDR3 has 13 amino acids. Looked up from germline, CDR1 is GTSNPN and CDR2 is SVGIG (reference sequence). The CDR3 DNA sequence: TGTGCCTGGAGTGTACTAGTCAGGGGGACGCAGTATTTT. Protein product: CAWSVLVRGTQYF.

This clone was observed a handful of times. This chain joins TRBV14 and TRBJ1-2, with D perhaps matching TRBD1 (5 bases). Germline CDR1 and CDR2: SGHDN and FVKESK. The CDR3 is made up of 12 amino acids. V lost 8 bases to trimming and J lost 4 bases, with 11 bases between them. The CDR3 reads CASGQGGYGYTF. CDR3 nucleotide sequence: TGTGCCAGCGGTCAGGGAGGCTATGGCTACACCTTC.

This clone was found once. The chain couples TRBV28 to TRBJ1-4; D call uncertain. This CDR3 has 15 residues. Trimming took off 1 base at V and 8 bases at J, with 14 bases between the two ends. CDR1 and CDR2 (germline): MDHEN, SYDVKM. Here the CDR3 reads CASSLLGGFAEKLFF. The CDR3, as DNA: TGTGCCAGCAGTTTATTGGGAGGGTTTGCAGAAAAACTGTTTTTT. Full variable domain (rest looked up from reference TRBV28 and TRBJ1-4): DVKVTQSSRYLVKRTGEKVFLECVQDMDHENMFWYRQDPGLGLRLIYFSYDVKMKEKGDIPEGYSVSREKKERFSLILESASTNQTSMYLCASSLLGGFAEKLFFGSGTQLSVL.

This clone was detected only a few times. The V call is TRBV28, the J call TRBJ1-5, with TRBD1 matching over 8 bases. This CDR3 comprises 14 residues. V dropped 5 bases and J dropped 3; count of bases not matched to a gene: 3. Germline CDR1 is MDHEN and CDR2 is SYDVKM. The CDR3 loop is CASSTQGANQPQHF. CDR3 in DNA: TGTGCCAGCAGTACTCAGGGGGCCAATCAGCCCCAGCATTTT.

This rearrangement joins TRBV11-2 to TRBJ2-5; 8 nucleotides match TRBD2. Looked up from germline, CDR1 is SGHAT and CDR2 is FQNNGV. The CDR3 contains 14 residues. After removal of 1 base from V and 5 bases from J, the junction contained 3 bases not matched to a gene. CDR3 region: CASSLAGGRETQYF. Written as DNA, the CDR3 is TGTGCCAGCAGCTTAGCGGGGGGGCGGGAGACCCAGTACTTC.

V gene TRBV14 combines with J gene TRBJ2-7, with 10 nucleotides matching TRBD1. Germline-derived CDR1 and CDR2 are SGHDN and FVKESK. The CDR3 runs to 14 residues. V lost 4 bases to trimming and J lost 2 bases; unmatched junction nucleotides: 2. The CDR3 nucleotides read TGTGCCAGCAGCCCGGGACAGGGGCCCTACGAGCAGTACTTC. Its protein product is CASSPGQGPYEQYF.

This clone has more than one count but fewer than ten. V gene TRBV9 combines with J gene TRBJ2-7, with TRBD1 matching over 10 bases. Germline V gene data show CDR1 as SGDLS and CDR2 as YYNGEE. The CDR3 contains 15 residues. With 3 bases clipped from V and 4 bases from J, the junction kept 7 bases outside the gene matches. DNA for the CDR3: TGTGCCAGCAGCGGAGGACAGGGGGTTTCATACGAGCAGTACTTC. Translating gives CASSGGQGVSYEQYF.

The chain has TRBV5-1 and TRBJ1-4; the match to TRBD1 covers 9 bases. The CDR3 totals 14 residues. Germline CDR1 SGHRS, CDR2 YFSETQ. Trimming at V came to 2 bases and at J to 6 bases, leaving 2 bases not matched to a gene. The CDR3, as DNA: TGCGCCAGCAGCTTCCGACAGGGGGATGAAAAACTGTTTTTT. Protein product: CASSFRQGDEKLFF.